The T cell receptor beta chain described here comes from a study of vaccination effects on CD4 cells after COVID-19. The method was immunoSEQ multiplex PCR; TCRdb's version includes in-frame clones alone and lacks a portion of them. Of over 9,000 clones in the sample, under 80% were seen once. Germline loops: CDR1 LNHNV, CDR2 YYDKDF (reference sequence). Trimming left V 0 bases short and J 2 bases short, with 7 bases between. This CDR3 has 14 amino acids. Findings of the study overall: Nearly all vaccine-induced clones in healthy recipients recognized only SARS-CoV-2.

Investigators separated out CD4+ T cells once around 10 days of culture had passed. Each participant received a vaccine that was either BNT162b2 or mRNA-1273, given as two doses. None of the vaccinated had previously contracted SARS-CoV-2, and their nucleocapsid antibodies tested negative. A remark on this clone: Its antigen is unknown.

V and J are TRBV15 and TRBJ1-1, with D unresolved. Source: CD4+ T cells from PBMCs cultured without peptide, taken after COVID-19 vaccination. The clonotype comes from a human donor who received a COVID-19 vaccine. The CDR3 spells CATSRDRLNTEAFF. The CDR3 DNA sequence: TGTGCCACCAGCAGAGATCGTCTAAACACTGAAGCTTTCTTT.